This is a list of T cell receptor beta chains from one sample in a study of CD8 T cells in Susac syndrome. A single record per CDR3 protein comes from TCRdb applying MiXCR to the immunoSEQ multiplex PCR reads. The sample yields under 95,000 distinct CDR3 sequences, roughly 94% seen once. The sequenced material came from CD4+ T cells from PBMCs. The receptor source for this set is a human donor with Susac syndrome. Each CDR3 is given with its conserved first and last residue. D genes are given only for firm matches. A row's size may be missing; if present it is once, few, many or a size class.

J gene | clone size | D gene | V gene | CDR3 DNA | CDR3 protein
TRBJ1-1 | NA | NA | TRBV3-1 | TGTGCCAGCAGCTCATCCGGGACATTCACTGAAGCTTTCTTT | CASSSSGTFTEAFF
TRBJ2-3 | NA | TRBD1 | TRBV3-1 | TGTGCCAGCAGCCAAGGGTGGGACAGTTTCACAGATACGCAGTATTTT | CASSQGWDSFTDTQYF
TRBJ1-1 | NA | NA | TRBV30 | TGTGCCTGGAGTGGCGACGGGGAAGCTTTCTTT | CAWSGDGEAFF
TRBJ2-5 | NA | NA | TRBV20-1 | TGCAGTGCGTCTCACGGGGGCCGCGAGACCCAGTACTTC | CSASHGGRETQYF
TRBJ1-1 | NA | NA | TRBV28 | TGTGCCAGCATGAGCCTGAACACTGAAGCTTTCTTT | CASMSLNTEAFF
TRBJ1-6 | NA | NA | TRBV30 | TGTGCCTGGAGTGCCGGGGGAGGGATGAATTCACCCCTCCACTTT | CAWSAGGGMNSPLHF
TRBJ1-1 | NA | NA | TRBV29-1 | TGCAGCGTTCGGAGTCGGGGAACAAACACTGAAGCTTTCTTT | CSVRSRGTNTEAFF
TRBJ2-6 | NA | NA | TRBV5-1 | TGCGCCAGCAGCCCGTCGACAGCTGGGGCCAACGTCCTGACTTTC | CASSPSTAGANVLTF
TRBJ1-2 | NA | TRBD1 | TRBV29-1 | TGCAGCGTTTGGACAGGGGAATATGGCTACACCTTC | CSVWTGEYGYTF
TRBJ1-6 | NA | NA | TRBV28 | TGTGCCACTTTGTCAGGGATAAGATCACCCCTCCACTTT | CATLSGIRSPLHF
TRBJ1-2 | NA | NA | TRBV3-1 | TGTGCCAGCAGCCAAGTACACAACTATGGCTACACCTTC | CASSQVHNYGYTF
TRBJ2-5 | NA | TRBD1 | TRBV29-1 | TGCAGCGTTATCTTTCAGGGGGTAATGGAGACCCAGTACTTC | CSVIFQGVMETQYF
TRBJ2-1 | NA | TRBD1 | TRBV29-1 | TGCAGCGTTGATGGGACAGGGGGCGCTTTCTCCAATGAGCAGTTCTTC | CSVDGTGGAFSNEQFF
TRBJ2-4 | once | NA | TRBV7-9 | TGTGCCAGCAGCTCTACAGGGACCAAAAACATTCAGTACTTC | CASSSTGTKNIQYF
TRBJ2-5 | NA | TRBD1 | TRBV20-1 | TGCAGTGCTAGGCAACCCGGGACAGGGAGATCAAAGACCCAGTACTTC | CSARQPGTGRSKTQYF
TRBJ1-5 | NA | NA | TRBV20-1 | TGCAGTGCCCAACGGGAGGGGAATCAGCCCCAGCATTTT | CSAQREGNQPQHF
TRBJ2-1 | NA | NA | TRBV18 | TGTGCCAGCTCACCAACTACTACTTCGGGACTTCCGTTCTTC | CASSPTTTSGLPFF
TRBJ2-2 | once | NA | TRBV27 | TGTGCCAGCAGTTTAAGGGTGGGGGGAGGAACCGGGGAGCTGTTTTTT | CASSLRVGGGTGELFF
TRBJ2-5 | NA | NA | TRBV12-3/TRBV12-4 | TGTGCCAGCAGTTTAGGTGTCGGACGGACCCAGTACTTC | CASSLGVGRTQYF
TRBJ1-2 | NA | NA | TRBV14 | TGTGCCAGCAGCCAAGACTTGGGCAGCCCTCGCTACACCTTC | CASSQDLGSPRYTF
TRBJ2-7 | NA | NA | TRBV11-3 | TGTGCCAGCAGCTTAGATCCCCGGGGCAAGCAGTACTTC | CASSLDPRGKQYF
TRBJ2-3 | NA | NA | TRBV30 | TGTGCCTGGAGTGTACAGGTGGCCCGCACAGATACGCAGTATTTT | CAWSVQVARTDTQYF
TRBJ2-5 | NA | NA | TRBV7-2 | TGTGCCAGCAGCTCTCAGGGAGATCGACAAGAGACCCAGTACTTC | CASSSQGDRQETQYF
TRBJ1-2 | NA | NA | TRBV9 | TGTGCCAGCAGCCGAACAGATGCGAATGGCTACACCTTC | CASSRTDANGYTF